This TCR beta chain was documented in a study of blood T cell repertoires in COVID-19. Some clones are missing from TCRdb's copy, which holds only in-frame ones; the method was immunoSEQ multiplex PCR. The profile shows 200,000 to 300,000 clones, 87% of them singletons. Per germline, CDR1 SEHNR and CDR2 FQNEAQ (reference sequence). CDR3 length: 13 amino acids. V shed 1 base, J shed 7 bases, and the junction held 4 bases outside the gene matches. Sequencing was carried out using PBMCs or T cells enriched from blood (not recorded which). The clonotype originates from a woman in her 30s with acute COVID-19. This chain links TRBV7-9 with TRBJ2-7; TRBD1 matches 7 bases. Here the CDR3 reads CASSLEQGSEQYF. The CDR3 DNA is TGTGCCAGCAGCTTAGAACAGGGGAGTGAGCAGTACTTC. Full variable domain (remainder filled in from reference TRBV7-9 and TRBJ2-7): DTGVSQNPRHKITKRGQNVTFRCDPISEHNRLYWYRQTLGQGPEFLTYFQNEAQLEKSRLLSDRFSAERPKGSFSTLEIQRTEQGDSAMYLCASSLEQGSEQYFGPGTRLTVT.